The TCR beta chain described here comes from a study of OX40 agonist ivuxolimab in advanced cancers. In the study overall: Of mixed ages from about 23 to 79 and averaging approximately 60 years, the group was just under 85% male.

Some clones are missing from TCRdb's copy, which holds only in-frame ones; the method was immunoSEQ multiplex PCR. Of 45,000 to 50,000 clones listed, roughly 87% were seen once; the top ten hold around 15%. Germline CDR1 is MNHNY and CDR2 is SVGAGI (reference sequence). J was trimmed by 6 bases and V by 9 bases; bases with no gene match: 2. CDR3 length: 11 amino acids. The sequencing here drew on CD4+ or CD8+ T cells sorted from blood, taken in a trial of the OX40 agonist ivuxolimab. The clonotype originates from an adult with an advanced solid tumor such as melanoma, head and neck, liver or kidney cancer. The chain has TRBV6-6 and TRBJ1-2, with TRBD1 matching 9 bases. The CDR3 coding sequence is TGTGCCAGTAGGACAGGGGATGGCTACACCTTC. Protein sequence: CASRTGDGYTF.